This T cell receptor (beta chain) originates from a study of CD8 T cells in Susac syndrome. A note on this clonotype: As yet, its antigen is unknown.

Treatment-naive patients with stable or active relapsing-remitting disease were the multiple sclerosis controls. With random hexamers, roughly 0.45 to 1 ug RNA was reverse transcribed. An immunoSEQ multiplex PCR generated amplified TCR beta CDR3 products spanning 54 Vbeta and 13 Jbeta. From the immunoSEQ multiplex PCR reads, TCRdb called clonotypes with MiXCR, one entry per CDR3 protein. This table holds approximately 190,000 distinct CDR3 sequences, about 95% found once. General study findings and limits: As the study acknowledged, the number of individuals who were part of its TCR sequencing and HLA analysis was relatively small.

Germline CDR1 MDHEN, CDR2 SYDVKM. With 3 bases clipped from V and 5 bases from J, the junction kept 5 bases outside the gene matches. CDR3 length: 15 amino acids. The receptor comes from a human donor with multiple sclerosis. This chain uses TRBV28 with TRBJ2-3, with TRBD2 matching over 10 bases. Material: CD4+ T cells from PBMCs. In DNA form, the CDR3 reads TGTGCCAGCAGTTTTGGGGGACTAGCGAGAGATACGCAGTATTTT. It codes for CASSFGGLARDTQYF.